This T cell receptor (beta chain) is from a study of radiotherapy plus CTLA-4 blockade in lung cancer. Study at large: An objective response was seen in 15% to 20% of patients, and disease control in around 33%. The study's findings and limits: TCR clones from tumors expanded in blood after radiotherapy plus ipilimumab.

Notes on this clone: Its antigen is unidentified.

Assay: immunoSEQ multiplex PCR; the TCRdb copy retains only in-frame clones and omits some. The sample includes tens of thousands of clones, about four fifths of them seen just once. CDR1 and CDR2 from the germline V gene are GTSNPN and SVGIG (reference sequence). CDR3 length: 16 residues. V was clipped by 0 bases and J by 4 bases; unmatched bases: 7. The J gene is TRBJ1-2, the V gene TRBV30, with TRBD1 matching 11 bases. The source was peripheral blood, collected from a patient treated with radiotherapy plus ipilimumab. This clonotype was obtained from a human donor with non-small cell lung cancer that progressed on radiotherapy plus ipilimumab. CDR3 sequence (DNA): TGTGCCTGGAGTGTACTTGGGACAGGGGGAGGCTATGGCTACACCTTC. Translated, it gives CAWSVLGTGGGYGYTF. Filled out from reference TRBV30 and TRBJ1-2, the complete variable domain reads SQTIHQWPATLVQPVGSPLSLECTVEGTSNPNLYWYRQAAGRGLQLLFYSVGIGQISSEVPQNLSASRPQDRQFILSSKKLLLSDSGFYLCAWSVLGTGGGYGYTFGSGTRLTVV.